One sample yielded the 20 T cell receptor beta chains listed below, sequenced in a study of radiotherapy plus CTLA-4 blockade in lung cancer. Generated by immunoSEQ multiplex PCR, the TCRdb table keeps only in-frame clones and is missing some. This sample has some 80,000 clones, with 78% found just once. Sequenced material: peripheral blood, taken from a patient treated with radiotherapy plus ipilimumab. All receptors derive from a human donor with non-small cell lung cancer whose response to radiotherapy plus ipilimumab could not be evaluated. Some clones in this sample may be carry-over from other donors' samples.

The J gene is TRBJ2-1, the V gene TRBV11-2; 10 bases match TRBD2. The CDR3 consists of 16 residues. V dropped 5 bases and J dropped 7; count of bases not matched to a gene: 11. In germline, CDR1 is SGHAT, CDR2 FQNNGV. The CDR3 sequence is CASSPRAGGLINEQFF. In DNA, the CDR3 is TGTGCCAGCAGCCCGCGAGCGGGGGGGCTAATAAATGAGCAGTTCTTC.

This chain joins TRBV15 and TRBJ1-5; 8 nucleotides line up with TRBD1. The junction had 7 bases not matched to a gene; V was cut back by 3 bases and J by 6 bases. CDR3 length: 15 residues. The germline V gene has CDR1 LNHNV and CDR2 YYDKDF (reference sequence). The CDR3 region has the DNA TGTGCCACCAGCAGTCAGGGTCAGGGGGCTCAGCCCCAGCATTTT. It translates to CATSSQGQGAQPQHF. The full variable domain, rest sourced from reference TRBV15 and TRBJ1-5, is DAMVIQNPRYQVTQFGKPVTLSCSQTLNHNVMYWYQQKSSQAPKLLFHYYDKDFNNEADTPDNFQSRRPNTSFCFLDIRSPGLGDTAMYLCATSSQGQGAQPQHFGDGTRLSIL.

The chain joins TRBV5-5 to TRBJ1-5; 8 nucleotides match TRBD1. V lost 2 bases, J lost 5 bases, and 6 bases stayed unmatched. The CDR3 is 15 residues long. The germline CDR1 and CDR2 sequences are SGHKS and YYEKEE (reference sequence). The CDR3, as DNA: TGTGCCAGCAGCTTTGCAGGGGGCGGAGATCAGCCCCAGCATTTT. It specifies CASSFAGGGDQPQHF.

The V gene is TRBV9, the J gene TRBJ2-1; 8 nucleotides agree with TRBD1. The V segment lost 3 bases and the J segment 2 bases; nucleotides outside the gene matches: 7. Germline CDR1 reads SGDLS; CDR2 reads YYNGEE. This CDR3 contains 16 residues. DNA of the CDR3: TGTGCCAGCAGCGGTCCCCGGACAGGGCCCTACAATGAGCAGTTCTTC. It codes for CASSGPRTGPYNEQFF.

The CDR3 protein is CASSPQPPGQDSNQPQHF. CDR3 sequence (DNA): TGTGCCAGTAGTCCTCAGCCGCCGGGACAGGATAGCAATCAGCCCCAGCATTTT. This chain uses TRBV19 with TRBJ1-5; 8 bases match TRBD1. J was trimmed by 0 bases and V by 5 bases; bases with no gene match: 12. Per germline, CDR1 LNHDA and CDR2 SQIVND (reference sequence). The CDR3 totals 18 residues.

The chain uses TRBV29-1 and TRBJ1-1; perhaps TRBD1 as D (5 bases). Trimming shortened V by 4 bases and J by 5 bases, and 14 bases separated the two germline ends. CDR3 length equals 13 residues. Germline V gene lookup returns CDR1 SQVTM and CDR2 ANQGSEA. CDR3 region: CSVVRVGGTEAFF. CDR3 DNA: TGCAGCGTTGTGAGGGTTGGGGGGACTGAAGCTTTCTTT.

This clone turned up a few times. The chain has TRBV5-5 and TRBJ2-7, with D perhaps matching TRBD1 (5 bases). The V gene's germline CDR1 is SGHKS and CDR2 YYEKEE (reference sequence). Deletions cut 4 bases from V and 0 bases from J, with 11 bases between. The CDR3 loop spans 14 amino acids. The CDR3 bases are TGTGCCAGCAGCCAGGGCTTTAGCTCCTACGAGCAGTACTTC. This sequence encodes CASSQGFSSYEQYF. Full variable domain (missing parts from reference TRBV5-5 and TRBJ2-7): DAGVTQSPTHLIKTRGQQVTLRCSPISGHKSVSWYQQVLGQGPQFIFQYYEKEERGRGNFPDRFSARQFPNYSSELNVNALLLGDSALYLCASSQGFSSYEQYFGPGTRLTVT.

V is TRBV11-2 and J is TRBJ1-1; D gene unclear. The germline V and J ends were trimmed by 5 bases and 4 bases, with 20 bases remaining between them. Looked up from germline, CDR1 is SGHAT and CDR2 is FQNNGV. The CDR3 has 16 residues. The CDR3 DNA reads TGTGCCAGCAGCATTTCGCGGGGTTGGGGTGGCACTGAAGCTTTCTTT. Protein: CASSISRGWGGTEAFF.

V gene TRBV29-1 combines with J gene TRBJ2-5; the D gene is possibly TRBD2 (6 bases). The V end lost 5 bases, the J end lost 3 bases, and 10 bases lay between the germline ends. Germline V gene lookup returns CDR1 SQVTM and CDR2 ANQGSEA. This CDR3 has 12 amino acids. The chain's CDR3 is CSVNTGEETQYF. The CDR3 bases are TGCAGCGTTAATACGGGAGAAGAGACCCAGTACTTC. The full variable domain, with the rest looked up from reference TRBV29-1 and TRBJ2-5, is SAVISQKPSRDICQRGTSLTIQCQVDSQVTMMFWYRQQPGQSLTLIATANQGSEATYESGFVIDKFPISRPNLTFSTLTVSNMSPEDSSIYLCSVNTGEETQYFGPGTRLLVL.

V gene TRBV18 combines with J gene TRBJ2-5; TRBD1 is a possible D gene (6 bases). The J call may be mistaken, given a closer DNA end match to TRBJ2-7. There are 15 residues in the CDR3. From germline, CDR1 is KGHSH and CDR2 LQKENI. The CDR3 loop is CASSPRGRGFYEQYF. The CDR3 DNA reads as TGTGCCAGCTCACCACGGGGCAGGGGATTCTACGAGCAGTACTTC.

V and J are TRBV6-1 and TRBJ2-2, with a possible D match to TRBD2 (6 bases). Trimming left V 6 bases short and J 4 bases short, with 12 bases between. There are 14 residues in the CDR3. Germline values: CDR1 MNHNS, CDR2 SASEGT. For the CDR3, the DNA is TGTGCCAGCAGACCCCTAGCGAGCACCGGGGAGCTGTTTTTT. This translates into CASRPLASTGELFF.

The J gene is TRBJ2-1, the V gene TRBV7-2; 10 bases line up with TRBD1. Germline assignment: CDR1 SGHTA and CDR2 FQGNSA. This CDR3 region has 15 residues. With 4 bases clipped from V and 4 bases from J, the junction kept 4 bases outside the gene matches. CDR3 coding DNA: TGTGCCAGCAGCTCTGGGACAGGGGCGTACAATGAGCAGTTCTTC. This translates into CASSSGTGAYNEQFF. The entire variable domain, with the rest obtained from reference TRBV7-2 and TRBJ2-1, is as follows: GAGVSQSPSNKVTEKGKDVELRCDPISGHTALYWYRQSLGQGLEFLIYFQGNSAPDKSGLPSDRFSAERTGGSVSTLTIQRTQQEDSAVYLCASSSGTGAYNEQFFGPGTRLTVL.

CDR3 sequence: CASSFSGTGLGNTIYF. The CDR3 DNA reads as TGTGCCAGCAGCTTCTCCGGGACAGGGCTCGGAAACACCATATATTTT. This rearrangement joins TRBV7-8 to TRBJ1-3; the match to TRBD1 covers 9 bases. CDR1 and CDR2 from the germline V gene are SGHVS and FQNEAQ. The CDR3 sequence is 16 residues long. Unmatched junction bases numbered 7, after V lost 3 bases and J lost 4 bases. Combining the CDR3 with reference TRBV7-8 and TRBJ1-3 gives the whole variable domain GAGVSQSPRYKVAKRGQDVALRCDPISGHVSLFWYQQALGQGPEFLTYFQNEAQLDKSGLPSDRFFAERPEGSVSTLKIQRTQQEDSAVYLCASSFSGTGLGNTIYFGEGSWLTVV.

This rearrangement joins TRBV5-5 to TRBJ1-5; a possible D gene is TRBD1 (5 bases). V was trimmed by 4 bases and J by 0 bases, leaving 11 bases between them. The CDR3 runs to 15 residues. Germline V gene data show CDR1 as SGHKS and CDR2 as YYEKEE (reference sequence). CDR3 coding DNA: TGTGCCAGCAGCCCTCGACAGTATAGCAATCAGCCCCAGCATTTT. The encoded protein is CASSPRQYSNQPQHF.

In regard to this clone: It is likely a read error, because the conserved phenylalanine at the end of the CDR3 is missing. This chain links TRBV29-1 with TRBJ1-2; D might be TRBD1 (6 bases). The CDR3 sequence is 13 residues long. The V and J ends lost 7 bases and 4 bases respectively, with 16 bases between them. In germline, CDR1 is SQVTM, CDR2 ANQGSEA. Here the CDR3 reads CSARLGAVYGYTS. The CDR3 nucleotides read TGCAGCGCCCGTCTGGGGGCGGTCTATGGCTACACCTCC.

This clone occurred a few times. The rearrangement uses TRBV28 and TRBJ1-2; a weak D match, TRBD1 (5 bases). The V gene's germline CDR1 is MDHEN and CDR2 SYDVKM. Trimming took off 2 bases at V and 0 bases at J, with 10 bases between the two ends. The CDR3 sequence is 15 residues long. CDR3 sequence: CASSLGMDTNYGYTF. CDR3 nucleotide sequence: TGTGCCAGCAGTTTAGGGATGGACACTAACTATGGCTACACCTTC.

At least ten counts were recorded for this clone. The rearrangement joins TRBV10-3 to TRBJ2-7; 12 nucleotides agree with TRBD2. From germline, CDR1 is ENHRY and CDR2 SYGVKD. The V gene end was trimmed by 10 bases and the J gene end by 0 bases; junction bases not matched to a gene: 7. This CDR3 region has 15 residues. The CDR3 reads CATRTSGDSSYEQYF. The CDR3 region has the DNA TGTGCCACTCGGACTAGCGGGGATAGCTCCTACGAGCAGTACTTC.

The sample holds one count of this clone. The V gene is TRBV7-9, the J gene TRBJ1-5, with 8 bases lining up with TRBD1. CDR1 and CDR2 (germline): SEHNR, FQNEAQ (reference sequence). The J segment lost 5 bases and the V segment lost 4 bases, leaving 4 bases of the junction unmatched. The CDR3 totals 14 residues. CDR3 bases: TGTGCCAGCAGCTCGACAGGGGAGGATCAGCCCCAGCATTTT. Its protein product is CASSSTGEDQPQHF.

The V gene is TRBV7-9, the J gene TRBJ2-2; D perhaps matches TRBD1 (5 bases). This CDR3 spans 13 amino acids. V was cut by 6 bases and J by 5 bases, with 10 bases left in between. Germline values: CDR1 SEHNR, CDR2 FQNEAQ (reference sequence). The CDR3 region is CASRGHMTGELFF. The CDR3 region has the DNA TGTGCCAGCAGGGGGCACATGACCGGGGAGCTGTTTTTT. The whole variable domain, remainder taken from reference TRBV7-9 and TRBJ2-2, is DTGVSQNPRHKITKRGQNVTFRCDPISEHNRLYWYRQTLGQGPEFLTYFQNEAQLEKSRLLSDRFSAERPKGSFSTLEIQRTEQGDSAMYLCASRGHMTGELFFGEGSRLTVL.

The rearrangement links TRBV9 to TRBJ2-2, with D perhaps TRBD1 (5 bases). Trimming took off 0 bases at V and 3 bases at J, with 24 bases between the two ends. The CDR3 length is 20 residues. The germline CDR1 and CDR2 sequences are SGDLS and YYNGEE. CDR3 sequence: CASSVEKMDTAKIYTGELFF. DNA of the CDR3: TGTGCCAGCAGCGTAGAGAAAATGGACACCGCCAAGATCTACACCGGGGAGCTGTTTTTT.